This TCR beta chain was recorded in a study of blood T cell repertoires in COVID-19. Study summary: COVID-19 samples collected from the United States, Italy and Spain covered acute and convalescent phases. Nucleic acid was either cDNA or gDNA, and it came from T cells, B-cell-depleted T cells, or PBMCs.

The protocol was immunoSEQ multiplex PCR, while the TCRdb copy is restricted to in-frame clones and leaves out a portion. In the table there are some 300,000 clones, 88% of which are singletons. The study recruited people aged roughly 18 to 100 years across about two dozen US areas. Clinical history as reported by participants underpinned cohort assignment. Sequences were obtained from PBMCs or T cells enriched from blood (not recorded which). This clonotype was sampled from a woman aged 55-69 years in a cohort exposed to, infected with or recovered from COVID-19 (not recorded which).

CDR3 region: CASSAGGAGNQPQHF. CDR3 DNA: TGTGCCAGCAGCGCAGGGGGCGCAGGCAATCAGCCCCAGCATTTT. V usage is TRBV7-2 and J usage is TRBJ1-5; 8 nucleotides line up with TRBD1. Trimming cost V 5 bases and J 2 bases; bases outside gene matches: 5. Per the germline V gene, CDR1 is SGHTA and CDR2 is FQGNSA. There are 15 residues in the CDR3.